The clone carrying this T cell receptor beta chain was picked up a small number of times. The antigen remains undetermined. One base away lies a much larger clone, so this may be a sequencing read error. The source of the sample is a study of Graves' ophthalmopathy and Graves' hyperthyroidism. Findings and caveats of the study: This model predicted ophthalmopathy progression (sensitivity roughly 64%, specificity 72% to 80%).

With a duration under 3 months, ophthalmopathy in the donors showed moderate-to-severe activity, CAS ≥3 and NOSPECS ≥4. Excluded: other autoimmune disease, uncontrolled infection, pregnancy or lactation. RNA transcripts served as template for amplifying TCR beta CDR3 sequences. A first-round RT-PCR used HTBI primers, followed by a second-round multiplex PCR. MiXCR was run by TCRdb on the multiplex PCR reads, yielding one entry per CDR3 protein. The table lists over 450,000 distinct CDR3 sequences, approximately 15% of them singletons. This clonotype was sampled from a woman aged 25 to 39 with Graves' ophthalmopathy. The sample taken for sequencing was blood.

DNA of the CDR3: TGTGCCAGCTCACCAAACCCCAGCTACGAGCGGTACTTC. Protein product: CASSPNPSYERYF. The chain recombines TRBV18 with TRBJ2-7; D not certain. This CDR3 has 13 amino acids. Germline CDR1 is KGHSH and CDR2 is LQKENI.